A selection of T cell receptor beta chains follows, all from one sample in a study of PD-1 blockade in mismatch repair-deficient tumors. Assay: immunoSEQ multiplex PCR; the TCRdb copy retains only in-frame clones and omits some. The sample includes approximately 120,000 clones, 86% of them seen just once. The sequences come from peripheral blood, collected 44 weeks after starting pembrolizumab. The receptors derive from an adult with mismatch repair-deficient cancer. Both conserved end residues are part of each CDR3. Each record gives: CDR3 protein, CDR3 DNA, J gene, V gene, D gene, clone size. D genes are given only for firm matches. Where a row states a size, it is once, few, many or the class of an expanded clone; other rows omit it.

CASSKRGDGTDTQYF	TGCGCCAGCAGCAAAAGGGGGGACGGCACAGATACGCAGTATTTT	TRBJ2-3	TRBV4-1	NA	NA
CASSLGGRVLYEQYF	TGTGCCAGCAGCTTAGGGGGCAGGGTGTTATACGAGCAGTACTTC	TRBJ2-7	TRBV7-2	NA	once
CASSPSSYEQYF	TGTGCCAGCAGCCCGAGCTCCTACGAGCAGTACTTC	TRBJ2-7	TRBV4-2	NA	NA
CASSSWGGREYEQFF	TGTGCCAGCAGCTCGTGGGGGGGACGGGAGTATGAGCAGTTCTTC	TRBJ2-1	TRBV11-2	TRBD2	NA
CASSLLGGLAGVEQFF	TGTGCCAGCAGCCTCTTAGGGGGACTAGCGGGAGTTGAGCAGTTCTTC	TRBJ2-1	TRBV7-9	TRBD2	NA
CASSNRGGWRYNEQFF	TGTGCCAGCAGCAACCGCGGGGGTTGGCGCTACAATGAGCAGTTCTTC	TRBJ2-1	TRBV13	TRBD2	once
CASSQGTGRGQPQHF	TGTGCCAGCAGCCAGGGGACAGGTAGGGGTCAGCCCCAGCATTTT	TRBJ1-5	TRBV16	TRBD1	once
CASSHQLAGRGEQYF	TGCGCCAGCAGCCATCAACTAGCGGGCCGGGGGGAGCAGTACTTC	TRBJ2-7	TRBV4-1	TRBD2	NA
CAWSRGSGDEQFF	TGTGCCTGGAGTCGGGGGTCAGGCGATGAGCAGTTCTTC	TRBJ2-1	TRBV30	NA	NA
CASSFGGRARGEQYF	TGTGCCAGCAGTTTTGGCGGGAGGGCCCGGGGCGAGCAGTACTTC	TRBJ2-7	TRBV27	TRBD2	NA